The clone carrying this T cell receptor beta chain was seen at least ten times. Its antigen is not known. Using its own MiXCR run on the 5' RACE reads, TCRdb lists one record per CDR3 protein. The sample lists under 400,000 distinct CDR3 sequences; approximately 9.1% were seen once. The data were taken from a study of identical twins. Regarding the study as a whole: Reduced insertions were recorded for abundant cord blood beta clonotypes, with no such pattern in memory repertoires.

This CDR3 has 11 residues. V was trimmed by 1 base and J by 2 bases, leaving 3 bases between them. From germline, CDR1 is SQVTM and CDR2 ANQGSEA. Material: naive T cells sorted from blood. The TCR was taken from a woman between 50 and 59 years old in good health. The chain carries TRBV29-1 and TRBJ2-7; D is unresolved. CDR3 DNA sequence: TGCAGCGTTGAAGTAGCCTACGAGCAGTACTTC. Translating gives CSVEVAYEQYF.